Following are 21 T cell receptor beta chains from one sample sequenced in a study of cytomegalovirus exposure and HLA in healthy donors. The PCR was carried out with 60 Vbeta primers and 13 Jbeta primers. Sequencing used immunoSEQ multiplex PCR; TCRdb keeps in-frame clones, though not all of them. The sample has roughly 51,000 clones. Sequenced material: PBMCs. The origin of the receptors is a male donor in good health and CMV-seropositive.

The rearrangement links TRBV30 to TRBJ2-2; 7 positions match TRBD1. After removal of 7 bases from V and 0 bases from J, the junction contained 5 bases not matched to a gene. This CDR3 region has 14 residues. CDR1 and CDR2 from the germline V gene are GTSNPN and SVGIG (reference sequence). CDR3 DNA sequence: TGTGCCTTGAGGACAGGTGCGAACACCGGGGAGCTGTTTTTT. Translated: CALRTGANTGELFF.

J is TRBJ1-1 and V is TRBV7-6, with no clear D. Germline values: CDR1 SGHVS, CDR2 FNYEAQ. Trimming took off 7 bases at V and 1 base at J, with 4 bases between the two ends. The CDR3 runs 11 residues. CDR3: CASMANTEAFF. For the CDR3, the DNA is TGTGCCAGCATGGCGAACACTGAAGCTTTCTTT.

The chain uses TRBV29-1 and TRBJ1-2, with D possibly being TRBD1 (5 bases). The CDR3 has 13 residues. V was cut by 3 bases and J by 5 bases, with 13 bases left in between. Germline V gene sequence: CDR1 SQVTM, CDR2 ANQGSEA. CDR3 DNA sequence: TGCAGCGTTGATGGGGGGAATTTGTATGGCTACACCTTC. Protein sequence: CSVDGGNLYGYTF.

This sequence joins TRBV5-1 and TRBJ2-7; D is possibly TRBD1 (6 bases). The germline V gene has CDR1 SGHRS and CDR2 YFSETQ. V was shortened by 3 bases and J by 10 bases, with 26 bases between the two germline ends. There are 16 residues in the CDR3. This chain's CDR3 is CASSSSIWGQGSDQYF. Written as DNA, the CDR3 is TGCGCCAGCAGCTCTTCGATTTGGGGGCAAGGTTCTGACCAGTACTTC.

This chain joins TRBV5-6 and TRBJ1-1; TRBD1 matches at 10 bases. This CDR3 is 14 amino acids long. Germline CDR1 SGHDT, CDR2 YYEEEE. With V trimmed by 1 base and J by 4 bases, 1 base remained unmatched. The CDR3 nucleotides are TGTGCCAGCAGCTTGCGACAGGGGGCCACTGAAGCTTTCTTT. It is translated as CASSLRQGATEAFF.

CDR3 loop: CASSYQMNTEAFF. As DNA, the CDR3 is TGTGCCAGCTCATACCAGATGAACACTGAAGCTTTCTTT. The V call is TRBV18, the J call TRBJ1-1; D gene ambiguous. The CDR3 sequence is 13 residues long. V was shortened by 5 bases and J by 0 bases, with 7 bases between the two germline ends. Per the germline V gene, CDR1 is KGHSH and CDR2 is LQKENI.

CDR3 nucleotides: TGTGCCAGCAGTGAAAGGCCAGCGGGGCGATCCTACGAGCAGTACTTC. Protein product: CASSERPAGRSYEQYF. This chain uses TRBV2 with TRBJ2-7, with 7 bases fitting TRBD2. Germline trimming cut 2 bases from V and 1 base from J; bases unmatched to any gene: 8. From germline, CDR1 is SNHLY and CDR2 FYNNEI. The CDR3 covers 16 residues.

V and J are TRBV18 and TRBJ2-3; TRBD2 matches at 9 bases. From germline, CDR1 is KGHSH and CDR2 LQKENI. The CDR3 is made up of 16 amino acids. V gave up 1 base and J gave up 1 base; unmatched junction bases: 3. CDR3: CASSPLAGAGTDTQYF. The CDR3 DNA reads TGTGCCAGCTCACCACTAGCGGGGGCGGGCACAGATACGCAGTATTTT.

The chain couples TRBV7-9 to TRBJ1-1; a possible D gene is TRBD1 (5 bases). The CDR3 has 14 residues. V gave up 5 bases and J gave up 3 bases, with 13 bases separating them. CDR1 is SEHNR, CDR2 FQNEAQ, per germline (reference sequence). The CDR3 loop reads CASSDQGRDTEAFF. CDR3 bases: TGTGCCAGCAGCGACCAGGGTAGGGACACTGAAGCTTTCTTT. The entire variable domain, with the rest obtained from reference TRBV7-9 and TRBJ1-1, is as follows: DTGVSQNPRHKITKRGQNVTFRCDPISEHNRLYWYRQTLGQGPEFLTYFQNEAQLEKSRLLSDRFSAERPKGSFSTLEIQRTEQGDSAMYLCASSDQGRDTEAFFGQGTRLTVV.

The chain uses TRBV29-1 and TRBJ2-7; D might be TRBD2 (6 bases). CDR3 length equals 12 residues. V lost 3 bases to trimming and J lost 6 bases, with 12 bases between them. CDR1 and CDR2 from the germline V gene are SQVTM and ANQGSEA. The CDR3 region is CSVDFFGGEQYF. DNA for the CDR3: TGCAGCGTTGACTTTTTCGGGGGCGAGCAGTACTTC.

The chain uses TRBV29-1 and TRBJ1-1, with unresolved D. CDR3 length: 14 amino acids. The germline CDR1 and CDR2 sequences are SQVTM and ANQGSEA. V lost 4 bases and J 0 bases, leaving 12 bases between the germline ends. CDR3 in amino acids: CSVVGRILNTEAFF. CDR3 in DNA: TGCAGCGTTGTAGGCAGGATCCTGAACACTGAAGCTTTCTTT.

The V call is TRBV6-1, the J call TRBJ1-4, with TRBD1 as a possible D gene (5 bases). V was pared by 2 bases and J by 4 bases, with 11 bases between. The CDR3 consists of 15 residues. Per the germline V gene, CDR1 is MNHNS and CDR2 is SASEGT. The CDR3 DNA reads TGTGCCAGCAGTGAAACGGGACTCCTTAATGAAAAACTGTTTTTT. It codes for CASSETGLLNEKLFF.

V and J are TRBV7-7 and TRBJ2-7; TRBD1 matches at 7 bases. The junction had 3 bases not matched to a gene; V was cut back by 3 bases and J by 4 bases. CDR3 length equals 13 residues. Germline V gene sequence: CDR1 SSHAT, CDR2 FNYEAQ (reference sequence). Here the CDR3 reads CASSLAGGYEQYF. CDR3 coding DNA: TGTGCCAGCAGCTTGGCAGGGGGTTACGAGCAGTACTTC.

This chain joins TRBV6-1 and TRBJ1-2, with TRBD1 as a possible D gene (5 bases). Germline lookup yields CDR1 MNHNS and CDR2 SASEGT. Deletions cut 1 base from V and 1 base from J, with 16 bases between. The CDR3 is 17 amino acids. CDR3 in amino acids: CASSEVGRLLNNYGYTF. The CDR3 region has the DNA TGTGCCAGCAGTGAAGTGGGGCGGTTGCTCAATAACTATGGCTACACCTTC.

The chain links TRBV29-1 to TRBJ1-1; D possibly corresponds to TRBD1 (6 bases). Germline CDR1 SQVTM, CDR2 ANQGSEA. The CDR3 is made up of 12 amino acids. The V end was cut by 6 bases, the J end by 1 base, with 9 bases between. CDR3 DNA: TGCAGCGTACTGACAGGGAACACTGAAGCTTTCTTT. This translates into CSVLTGNTEAFF.

The chain links TRBV5-4 to TRBJ1-2, with TRBD1 matching 7 bases. Per germline, CDR1 SGHNT and CDR2 YYREEE (reference sequence). V gave up 0 bases and J gave up 6 bases; unmatched junction bases: 8. CDR3 length: 15 amino acids. The DNA for the CDR3 is TGTGCCAGCAGCTTGGCCATTACGACAGGGAATGGCTACACCTTC. This sequence encodes CASSLAITTGNGYTF.

This chain joins TRBV10-3 and TRBJ1-6; 10 bases align to TRBD1. Unmatched junction bases numbered 11, after V lost 0 bases and J lost 9 bases. The germline V gene encodes CDR1 ENHRY and CDR2 SYGVKD. The CDR3 extends over 18 amino acids. The DNA of the CDR3 is TGTGCCATCAGTGAGTCGCTAACGACAGGGGGCCTTATTTCACCCCTCCACTTT. Protein sequence: CAISESLTTGGLISPLHF.

The chain has TRBV4-1 and TRBJ1-2, with 7 bases that match TRBD1. CDR1 is MGHRA and CDR2 is YSYEKL in the germline V gene. The V segment lost 1 base and the J segment 14 bases; nucleotides outside the gene matches: 19. The CDR3 contains 16 residues. CDR3: CASSQGTGYSNMARTF. DNA of the CDR3: TGCGCCAGCAGCCAAGGGACAGGTTACTCGAATATGGCTAGGACCTTC.

The CDR3 loop reads CSVGRGLGEQYF. CDR3 coding DNA: TGCAGCGTTGGTCGGGGTCTAGGAGAGCAGTACTTC. The V call is TRBV29-1, the J call TRBJ2-7; the D gene is possibly TRBD2 (5 bases). Germline assignment: CDR1 SQVTM and CDR2 ANQGSEA. The CDR3 is 12 amino acids. V was pared by 4 bases and J by 7 bases, with 14 bases between.

The rearrangement links TRBV28 to TRBJ2-7; possibly TRBD2 for D (5 bases). CDR3 length equals 13 residues. Germline CDR1 is MDHEN and CDR2 is SYDVKM. With 2 bases removed from V and 5 bases from J, the gap between germline ends came to 10 bases. The CDR3 is CASSLGGVNEQYF. DNA for the CDR3: TGTGCCAGCAGTTTAGGAGGAGTCAACGAGCAGTACTTC. The full variable domain, rest sourced from reference TRBV28 and TRBJ2-7, is DVKVTQSSRYLVKRTGEKVFLECVQDMDHENMFWYRQDPGLGLRLIYFSYDVKMKEKGDIPEGYSVSREKKERFSLILESASTNQTSMYLCASSLGGVNEQYFGPGTRLTVT.

The rearrangement joins TRBV18 to TRBJ1-1, with TRBD1 as a possible D gene (6 bases). The CDR3 covers 14 residues. Germline V gene data show CDR1 as KGHSH and CDR2 as LQKENI. V was trimmed by 10 bases and J by 4 bases, leaving 19 bases between them. CDR3 DNA sequence: TGTGCCACCCGTGGGGGGGGCCCGAGCACTGAAGCTTTCTTT. It specifies CATRGGGPSTEAFF. Full variable domain (remainder filled in from reference TRBV18 and TRBJ1-1): NAGVMQNPRHLVRRRGQEARLRCSPMKGHSHVYWYRQLPEEGLKFMVYLQKENIIDESGMPKERFSAEFPKEGPSILRIQQVVRGDSAAYFCATRGGGPSTEAFFGQGTRLTVV.